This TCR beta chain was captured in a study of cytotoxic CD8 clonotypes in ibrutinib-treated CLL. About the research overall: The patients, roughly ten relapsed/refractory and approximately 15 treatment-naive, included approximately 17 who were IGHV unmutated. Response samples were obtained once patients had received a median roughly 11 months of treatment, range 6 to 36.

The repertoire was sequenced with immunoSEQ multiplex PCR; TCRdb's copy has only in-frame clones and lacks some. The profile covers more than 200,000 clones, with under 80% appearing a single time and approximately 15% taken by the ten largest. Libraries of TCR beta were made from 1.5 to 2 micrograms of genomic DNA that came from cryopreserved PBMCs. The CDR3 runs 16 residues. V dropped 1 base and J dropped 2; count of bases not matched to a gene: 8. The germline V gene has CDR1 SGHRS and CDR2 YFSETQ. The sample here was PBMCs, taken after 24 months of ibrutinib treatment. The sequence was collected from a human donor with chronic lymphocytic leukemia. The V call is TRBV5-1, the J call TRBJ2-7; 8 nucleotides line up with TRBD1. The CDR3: CASSLMVQGETYEQYF. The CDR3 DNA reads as TGCGCCAGCAGCTTGATGGTACAGGGGGAAACCTACGAGCAGTACTTC.